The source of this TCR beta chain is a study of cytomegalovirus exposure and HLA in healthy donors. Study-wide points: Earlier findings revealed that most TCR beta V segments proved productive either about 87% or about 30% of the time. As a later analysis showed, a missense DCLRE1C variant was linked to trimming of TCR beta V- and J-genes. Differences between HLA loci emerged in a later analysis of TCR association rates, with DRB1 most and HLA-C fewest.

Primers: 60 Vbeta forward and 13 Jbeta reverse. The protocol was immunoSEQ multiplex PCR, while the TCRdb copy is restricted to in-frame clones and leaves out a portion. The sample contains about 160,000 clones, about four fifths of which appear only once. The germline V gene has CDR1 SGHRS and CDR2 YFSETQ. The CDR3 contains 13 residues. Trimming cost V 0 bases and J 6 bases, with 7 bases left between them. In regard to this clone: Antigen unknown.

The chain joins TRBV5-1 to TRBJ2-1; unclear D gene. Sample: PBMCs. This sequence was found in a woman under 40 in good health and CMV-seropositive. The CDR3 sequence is CASSLDSTNEQFF. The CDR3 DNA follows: TGCGCCAGCAGCTTGGACAGCACCAATGAGCAGTTCTTC.